This T cell receptor (beta chain) was observed in a study of T cell changes during pregnancy in multiple sclerosis (dated by TCRdb to between 2018 and 2021). Study-level background: Changes in the T cell repertoire over the course of pregnancy were examined in this study in women with multiple sclerosis.

According to the germline V gene, CDR1 reads LGHNT and CDR2 reads FRNRAP. The CDR3 has 13 amino acids, counting the end cysteine and phenylalanine. The retained sequence is limited to the CDR3, 39 bases, with the frame set at the first base. Trimming costs V 4 bases and J 4 bases, and their ends lie 10 bases apart. Libraries were made using the immunoSEQ multiplex PCR assay. TCRdb retrieved this table from immuneACCESS and kept in-frame rearrangements only. Not all clones are present; in checked studies, unresolved V genes account for under half, and no reason is known for the remainder. In all, the sample holds 35,000 to 45,000 clones, and over 80% of those were seen once. About 0.73% of the sample is held by the ten biggest clonotypes. Only one count was recorded for this clone. This receptor's antigen is unknown. No clone much larger than this one lies a single base away; base qualities are absent.

The clonotype originates from a female donor with multiple sclerosis, enrolled in a pregnancy study. The source material was CD4+ T cells from peripheral blood mononuclear cells, sampled before pregnancy. The chain joins TRBV12-5 to TRBJ1-1; TRBD1 might be the D gene, on 5 matching bases. The nucleotide sequence is TGTGCTAGTGGTTCCAGGGTTAGCACTGAAGCTTTCTTT. Protein translation: CASGSRVSTEAFF.